This T cell receptor (beta chain) was identified during a study of blood T cell repertoires in COVID-19. Overall study: Acute and convalescent COVID-19 samples came from the United States, Italy and Spain. The cDNA or gDNA used as material had been derived from T cells, B-cell-depleted T cells, or PBMCs.

Per the original methods: Amplification from reference gene primers served as the basis for estimated nucleated cell counts. Here immunoSEQ multiplex PCR was the method, and the copy in TCRdb shows in-frame clones only, minus some. The V and J calls and clone size come from that table; D and trimming were worked out from the DNA. There are roughly 43,000 clones in the sample; over 70% occur only once, and 23% lies in the top ten. The CDR3 spans 15 residues. The rearrangement uses TRBV21-1 and TRBJ1-6; the D call in the table, TRBD1, was not verified against the DNA. TRBV21-1 represents a pseudogene. This receptor was identified in a woman in her sixties with acute or convalescent COVID-19. Sequenced input: peripheral blood. CDR3 sequence reads: CASSKVTGRDSPLHF. The CDR3 DNA is TGTGCCAGCAGCAAAGTGACAGGGCGGGATTCACCCCTCCACTTT.